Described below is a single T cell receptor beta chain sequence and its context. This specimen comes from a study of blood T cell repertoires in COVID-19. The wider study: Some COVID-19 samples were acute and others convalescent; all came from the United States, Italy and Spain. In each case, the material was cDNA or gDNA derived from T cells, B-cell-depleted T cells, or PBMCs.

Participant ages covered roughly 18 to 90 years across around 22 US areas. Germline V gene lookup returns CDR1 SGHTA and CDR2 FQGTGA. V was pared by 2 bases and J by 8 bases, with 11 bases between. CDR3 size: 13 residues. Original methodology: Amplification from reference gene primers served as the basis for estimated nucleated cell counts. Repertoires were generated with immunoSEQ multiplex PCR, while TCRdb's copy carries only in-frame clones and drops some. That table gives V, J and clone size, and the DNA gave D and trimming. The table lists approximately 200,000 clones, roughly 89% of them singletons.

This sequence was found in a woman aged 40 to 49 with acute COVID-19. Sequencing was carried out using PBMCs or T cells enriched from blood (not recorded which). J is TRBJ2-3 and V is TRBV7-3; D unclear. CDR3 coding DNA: TGTGCCAGCAGCTTACAGACTGGTGGTACGCAGTATTTT. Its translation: CASSLQTGGTQYF.